Below are 26 T cell receptor beta chains sequenced from a single sample in a study of cytomegalovirus exposure and HLA in healthy donors. The study ran its PCR with 60 Vbeta and 13 Jbeta primers. TCRdb's table, derived via immunoSEQ multiplex PCR, lists solely in-frame clones and lacks some. The sample's table shows about 140,000 clones. The sequenced sample was PBMCs. The receptors stem from a woman between 18 and 29 years old in good health and CMV-seronegative.

The rearrangement joins TRBV9 to TRBJ1-1; no clear D gene. CDR1 and CDR2 from the germline V gene are SGDLS and YYNGEE. Trimming stripped 1 base from V and 1 base from J, with 20 bases between. The CDR3 runs 18 residues. The CDR3 loop is CASSVNPTRSISNTEAFF. Written as DNA, the CDR3 is TGTGCCAGCAGCGTAAATCCAACCAGGTCTATTTCGAACACTGAAGCTTTCTTT.

The chain links TRBV19 to TRBJ1-1; D perhaps matches TRBD1 (6 bases). The CDR3 is made up of 13 amino acids. The V gene lost 4 bases and the J gene lost 5 bases, with 11 bases spanning the gap. The germline CDR1 and CDR2 sequences are LNHDA and SQIVND (reference sequence). CDR3 sequence (DNA): TGTGCCAGTAGTAAGGGGGGGCTGACTGAAGCTTTCTTT. Amino acid sequence: CASSKGGLTEAFF.

The rearrangement uses TRBV25-1 and TRBJ1-1, with a tentative D call TRBD1 (5 bases). Germline loops: CDR1 MGHDK, CDR2 SYGVNS. The V gene lost 10 bases and the J gene lost 1 base, with 10 bases spanning the gap. The CDR3 covers 12 residues. CDR3 region: CATTTGNTEAFF. DNA for the CDR3: TGTGCCACGACAACAGGGAACACTGAAGCTTTCTTT.

The rearrangement uses TRBV4-1 and TRBJ2-1, with a possible D match to TRBD2 (6 bases). V dropped 2 bases and J dropped 7 bases, with 15 bases sitting between them. In germline, CDR1 is MGHRA, CDR2 YSYEKL. CDR3 size: 15 residues. The CDR3: CASSQIGERGNEQFF. In DNA form, the CDR3 reads TGCGCCAGCAGCCAAATCGGGGAACGGGGGAATGAGCAGTTCTTC.

The chain has TRBV6-5 and TRBJ2-7; a weak D match, TRBD2 (5 bases). Trimming took 5 bases from V and 0 from J, leaving 11 bases between them. The germline CDR1 and CDR2 sequences are MNHEY and SVGAGI. The CDR3 covers 14 residues. CDR3 residues: CASSRESSSYEQYF. The CDR3 nucleotides are TGTGCCAGCAGTAGGGAGTCCAGCTCCTACGAGCAGTACTTC.

In the case of this clone: At the DNA level, this CDR3 is encoded by other sequences in the same sample as well. The chain carries TRBV4-2 and TRBJ2-5; 10 bases are a match to TRBD2. Germline CDR1 and CDR2: LGHNA and YNFKEQ. J lost 1 base, V lost 1 base, and 6 bases had no gene match. This CDR3 is built from 17 residues. The CDR3 sequence: CASSQGSSGRAQETQYF. The CDR3 DNA follows: TGTGCCAGCAGCCAAGGGTCAAGCGGGAGGGCCCAAGAGACCCAGTACTTC.

The chain combines TRBV5-5 with TRBJ1-1; 7 nucleotides align to TRBD1. Looked up from germline, CDR1 is SGHKS and CDR2 is YYEKEE (reference sequence). This CDR3 has 14 amino acids. With V trimmed by 4 bases and J by 4 bases, 7 bases remained unmatched. CDR3 residues: CASSLRTGVTEAFF. DNA for the CDR3: TGTGCCAGCAGCCTTCGAACAGGGGTCACTGAAGCTTTCTTT.

The rearrangement uses TRBV18 and TRBJ1-1, with D tentatively TRBD1 (5 bases). Trimming left V 6 bases short and J 1 base short, with 15 bases between. The CDR3 runs 15 residues. Germline assignment: CDR1 KGHSH and CDR2 LQKENI. This CDR3 reads CASSTSQGGNTEAFF. In DNA, the CDR3 is TGTGCCAGCTCGACCTCCCAGGGTGGGAACACTGAAGCTTTCTTT.

V usage is TRBV5-1 and J usage is TRBJ2-7; TRBD2 matches at 10 bases. The germline V gene has CDR1 SGHRS and CDR2 YFSETQ. The ends lost 3 bases at V and 1 base at J; junction bases unmatched: 1. The CDR3 extends over 14 amino acids. The CDR3 spells CASSSSGSSYEQYF. The CDR3 nucleotides read TGCGCCAGCAGCTCTAGCGGGAGTTCCTACGAGCAGTACTTC.

The chain employs TRBV5-1 and TRBJ2-2; D is perhaps TRBD1 (5 bases). Trimming took 4 bases from V and 7 from J, leaving 14 bases between them. Germline values: CDR1 SGHRS, CDR2 YFSETQ. There are 14 residues in the CDR3. CDR3 nucleotides: TGCGCCAGCAGCCCAAACAGGATCAACGGGGAGCTGTTTTTT. Translated, it gives CASSPNRINGELFF.

The chain joins TRBV13 to TRBJ2-3, with 9 bases lining up with TRBD2. Germline assignment: CDR1 PRHDT and CDR2 FYEKMQ (reference sequence). This CDR3 has 17 residues. The trim removed 3 bases at V and 1 base at J, leaving 8 bases unmatched. CDR3 sequence (DNA): TGTGCCAGCAGCTTGCTAACTAGCGGGTACCGCACAGATACGCAGTATTTT. As protein: CASSLLTSGYRTDTQYF.

This chain connects TRBV7-9 to TRBJ2-1; D is perhaps TRBD1 (6 bases). Germline V gives CDR1 SEHNR, CDR2 FQNEAQ (reference sequence). This CDR3 has 16 residues. Deletions cut 6 bases from V and 2 bases from J, with 17 bases between. This CDR3 is CASSGNRVPPYNEQFF. The CDR3 bases are TGTGCCAGCAGTGGGAACAGGGTCCCCCCCTACAATGAGCAGTTCTTC.

V usage is TRBV2 and J usage is TRBJ2-5, with TRBD2 identical over 8 bases. The CDR3 extends over 15 amino acids. V shed 4 bases and J 2 bases; nucleotides not matched to a gene: 6. Germline CDR1 SNHLY, CDR2 FYNNEI. Here the CDR3 reads CASSGGTRSQETQYF. The CDR3 DNA reads as TGTGCCAGCAGTGGAGGGACTAGGTCACAAGAGACCCAGTACTTC. Using reference TRBV2 and TRBJ2-5 for the parts outside the CDR3, the full variable domain is EPEVTQTPSHQVTQMGQEVILRCVPISNHLYFYWYRQILGQKVEFLVSFYNNEISEKSEIFDDQFSVERPDGSNFTLKIRSTKLEDSAMYFCASSGGTRSQETQYFGPGTRLLVL.

This rearrangement joins TRBV6-1 to TRBJ2-3, with TRBD2 matching 9 bases. With V trimmed by 10 bases and J by 3 bases, 11 bases remained unmatched. This CDR3 is built from 15 residues. The V gene's germline CDR1 is MNHNS and CDR2 SASEGT. In nucleotides, the CDR3 is TGTGCCACCCCCCGGCGGGAGGGCCGGACAGATACGCAGTATTTT. It yields the protein CATPRREGRTDTQYF.

The CDR3 protein is CASSPSMGNGMEQYF. The DNA of the CDR3 is TGTGCCAGCTCACCATCCATGGGGAACGGGATGGAGCAGTACTTC. This chain joins TRBV18 and TRBJ2-7; possibly TRBD2 for D (5 bases). The CDR3 is 15 amino acids. V was trimmed by 2 bases and J by 7 bases, leaving 18 bases between them. In germline, CDR1 is KGHSH, CDR2 LQKENI.

The chain combines TRBV19 with TRBJ2-7; 9 bases map to TRBD2. The germline V gene has CDR1 LNHDA and CDR2 SQIVND (reference sequence). The length of the CDR3 is 15 residues. V gave up 3 bases and J gave up 3 bases; unmatched junction bases: 6. The CDR3 sequence is CASSMGSGSGYEQYF. CDR3 bases: TGTGCCAGTAGTATGGGTAGCGGGAGTGGCTACGAGCAGTACTTC.

This chain uses TRBV5-1 with TRBJ2-5; 11 nucleotides match TRBD2. This CDR3 spans 17 amino acids. The trim removed 4 bases at V and 1 base at J, leaving 9 bases unmatched. CDR1 and CDR2 (germline): SGHRS, YFSETQ. The CDR3 sequence is CASSQNPSGRIQETQYF. CDR3 nucleotide sequence: TGCGCCAGCAGCCAAAACCCTAGCGGGAGGATCCAAGAGACCCAGTACTTC. Complete variable domain (other parts from reference TRBV5-1 and TRBJ2-5): KAGVTQTPRYLIKTRGQQVTLSCSPISGHRSVSWYQQTPGQGLQFLFEYFSETQRNKGNFPGRFSGRQFSNSRSEMNVSTLELGDSALYLCASSQNPSGRIQETQYFGPGTRLLVL.

The chain recombines TRBV5-6 with TRBJ2-7; perhaps TRBD1 as D (6 bases). The V gene lost 4 bases and the J gene lost 3 bases, with 17 bases spanning the gap. CDR1 is SGHDT and CDR2 is YYEEEE in the germline V gene. This CDR3 region has 15 residues. The CDR3 DNA reads as TGTGCCAGCAGCCCGGTGGGACAAGTATTCTACGAGCAGTACTTC. Amino acids: CASSPVGQVFYEQYF.

The gene calls are TRBV7-8 and TRBJ1-1; TRBD1 matches at 8 bases. The CDR3 consists of 14 residues. V shed 3 bases, J shed 6 bases, and the junction held 6 bases outside the gene matches. Germline loops: CDR1 SGHVS, CDR2 FQNEAQ. As DNA, the CDR3 is TGTGCCAGCAGCTTGTGGACAGGGACCTCTGAAGCTTTCTTT. It yields the protein CASSLWTGTSEAFF.

V is TRBV7-7 and J is TRBJ2-7, with 7 bases that match TRBD1. There are 15 residues in the CDR3. CDR1 SSHAT and CDR2 FNYEAQ come from the germline V gene (reference sequence). DNA of the CDR3: TGTGCTAGCAGCCATATGGGACAGCATAACTACGAGCAGTACGTC. It encodes CASSHMGQHNYEQYV.

The CDR3 coding sequence is TGTGCCAGCAGCCAGGGAGGGACTAATGAAAAACTGTTTTTT. Translation: CASSQGGTNEKLFF. The J gene is TRBJ1-4, the V gene TRBV11-3; D is possibly TRBD1 (5 bases). Germline values: CDR1 SGHNT, CDR2 YENEEA. This CDR3 has 14 amino acids. V gave up 5 bases and J gave up 2 bases, with 9 bases separating them.

The chain uses TRBV30 and TRBJ2-7, with TRBD1 identical over 9 bases. The CDR3 covers 14 residues. Trimming cost V 3 bases and J 2 bases; bases outside gene matches: 5. Germline CDR1 is GTSNPN and CDR2 is SVGIG (reference sequence). The CDR3 reads CAWRWDRVPYEQYF. The CDR3 nucleotides read TGTGCCTGGAGATGGGACAGGGTTCCCTACGAGCAGTACTTC.

DNA for the CDR3: TGTGCCAGCAGCTTGGTTTGGTCGGGGGATCTCGGCCTAGCCAAAAACATTCAGTACTTC. Residues: CASSLVWSGDLGLAKNIQYF. The V and J genes are TRBV5-8 and TRBJ2-4, with D perhaps matching TRBD2 (6 bases). V dropped 0 bases and J dropped 0 bases, with 22 bases sitting between them. The CDR3 totals 20 residues. Germline CDR1 is SGHTS and CDR2 is YDEGEE.

V is TRBV25-1 and J is TRBJ1-2, with 8 bases lining up with TRBD1. The V and J ends lost 2 bases and 4 bases, in that order; junction bases with no gene match: 9. CDR3 length: 16 amino acids. The germline gives CDR1 MGHDK, CDR2 SYGVNS. As DNA, the CDR3 is TGTGCCAGCAGTGAACCAGCAGGGGGCGAGGGCTATGGCTACACCTTC. Amino acids: CASSEPAGGEGYGYTF.

The chain carries TRBV27 and TRBJ2-1; 8 bases are shared with TRBD1. In germline, CDR1 is MNHEY, CDR2 SMNVEV (reference sequence). V trimming: 2 bases; J trimming: 0 bases; junction bases outside the gene matches: 12. The CDR3 totals 19 residues. CDR3 residues: CASSLGAGGRCGSYNEQFF. The CDR3 DNA sequence: TGTGCCAGCAGTTTAGGGGCAGGGGGCCGGTGTGGCTCCTACAATGAGCAGTTCTTC.

This CDR3 reads CASSVGEGALNIQYF. Here the CDR3 DNA reads TGTGCCAGCAGCGTAGGAGAGGGGGCGTTGAACATTCAGTACTTC. The chain has TRBV9 and TRBJ2-4, with 7 bases that match TRBD1. Germline V lookup: CDR1 SGDLS, CDR2 YYNGEE. V was clipped by 0 bases and J by 7 bases; unmatched bases: 7. The CDR3 has 15 amino acids.